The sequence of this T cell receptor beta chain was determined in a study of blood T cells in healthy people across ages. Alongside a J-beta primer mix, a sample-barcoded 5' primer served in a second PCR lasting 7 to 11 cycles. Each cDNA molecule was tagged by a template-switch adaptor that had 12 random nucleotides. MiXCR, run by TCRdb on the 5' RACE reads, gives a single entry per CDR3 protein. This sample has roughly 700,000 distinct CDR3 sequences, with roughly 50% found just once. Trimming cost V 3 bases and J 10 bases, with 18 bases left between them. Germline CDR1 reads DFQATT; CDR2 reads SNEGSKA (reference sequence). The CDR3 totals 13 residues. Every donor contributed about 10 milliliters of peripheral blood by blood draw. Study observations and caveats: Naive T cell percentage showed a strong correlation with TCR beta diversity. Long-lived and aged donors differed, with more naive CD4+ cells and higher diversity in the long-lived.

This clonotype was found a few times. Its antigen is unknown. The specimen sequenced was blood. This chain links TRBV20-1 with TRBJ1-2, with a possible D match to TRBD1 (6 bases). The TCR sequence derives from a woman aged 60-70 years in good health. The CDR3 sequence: CSASIRGRLDYTF. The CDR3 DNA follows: TGCAGTGCTAGCATCAGGGGACGACTTGACTACACCTTC.